This T cell receptor beta chain was captured by sequencing in a study of blood T cell repertoires in COVID-19. At the level of the study: Sources were T cells, B-cell-depleted T cells, or PBMCs; the material itself was cDNA or gDNA.

Data came from immunoSEQ multiplex PCR; TCRdb stores just in-frame clones and leaves some out. The repertoire holds over 95,000 clones, with approximately 90% as singletons. This clone was observed a handful of times. The V gene's germline CDR1 is LNHDA and CDR2 SQIVND (reference sequence). The CDR3 length is 12 residues. V shed 6 bases and J shed 7 bases, with 12 bases lying between them. The chain employs TRBV19 and TRBJ1-1; D gene uncertain. Material for sequencing was peripheral blood. The clonotype was recovered from a human donor with acute or convalescent COVID-19. The donor label of this sample is uncertain. The CDR3 loop reads CASRFGSDEAFF. Here the CDR3 DNA reads TGTGCCAGTAGGTTCGGGAGTGATGAAGCTTTCTTT.